The clone carrying this T cell receptor beta chain was seen once. Stated time point: peripheral blood 6 weeks after treatment start. The authors spiked synthetic TCR analog templates into each PCR. Generated by immunoSEQ multiplex PCR, the TCRdb table keeps only in-frame clones and is missing some. The table shows about 51,000 clones, with more than 75% occurring only once. The germline V gene has CDR1 LNHDA and CDR2 SQIVND (reference sequence). With 10 bases removed from V and 8 bases from J, the gap between germline ends came to 22 bases. This CDR3 is built from 14 residues. This specimen comes from a study of PD-L1 blockade in urothelial cancer. Study summary: Blood was evaluated 3 weeks (second dose) and 6 weeks after therapy began.

The V gene is TRBV19, the J gene TRBJ2-3, with a weak D call TRBD1 (7 bases). Specimen: PBMCs, collected around atezolizumab (anti-PD-L1) treatment. The receptor was derived from a man in his 60s with urothelial cancer. The CDR3 here is CATRGQGDFGTQYF. CDR3 coding DNA: TGTGCCACCCGAGGTCAGGGGGACTTTGGTACGCAGTATTTT.